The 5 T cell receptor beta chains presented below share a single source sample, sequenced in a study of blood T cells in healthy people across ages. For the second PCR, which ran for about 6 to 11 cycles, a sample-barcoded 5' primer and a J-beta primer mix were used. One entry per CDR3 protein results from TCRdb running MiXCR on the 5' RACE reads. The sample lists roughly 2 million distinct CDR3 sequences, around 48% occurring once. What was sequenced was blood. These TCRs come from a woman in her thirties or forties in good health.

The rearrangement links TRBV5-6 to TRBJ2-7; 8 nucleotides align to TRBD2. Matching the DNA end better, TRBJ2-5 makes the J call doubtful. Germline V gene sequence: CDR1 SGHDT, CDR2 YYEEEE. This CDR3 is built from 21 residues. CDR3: CASSDPWGSGGSYPPVETQYF. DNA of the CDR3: TGTGCCAGCAGCGATCCTTGGGGGAGCGGGGGAAGTTACCCACCCGTCGAGACCCAGTACTTC.

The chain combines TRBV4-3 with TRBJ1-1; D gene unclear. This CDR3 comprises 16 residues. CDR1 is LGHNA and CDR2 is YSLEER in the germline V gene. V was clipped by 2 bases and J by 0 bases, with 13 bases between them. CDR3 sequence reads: CASSQQGLGMNTEAFF. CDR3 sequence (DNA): TGCGCCAGCAGCCAACAAGGGCTGGGGATGAACACTGAAGCTTTCTTT.

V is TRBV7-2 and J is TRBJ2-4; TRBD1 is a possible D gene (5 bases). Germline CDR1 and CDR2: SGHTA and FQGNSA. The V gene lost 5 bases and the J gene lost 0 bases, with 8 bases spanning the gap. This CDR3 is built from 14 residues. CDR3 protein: CASSDSVAKNIQYF. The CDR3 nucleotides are TGTGCCAGCAGCGACAGTGTAGCCAAAAACATTCAGTACTTC.

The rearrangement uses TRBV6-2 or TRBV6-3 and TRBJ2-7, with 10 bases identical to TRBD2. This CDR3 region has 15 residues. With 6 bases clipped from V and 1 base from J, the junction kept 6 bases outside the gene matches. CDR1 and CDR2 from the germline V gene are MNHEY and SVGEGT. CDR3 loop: CASRPGLAVSYEQYF. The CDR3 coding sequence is TGTGCCAGCAGACCCGGACTAGCGGTATCCTACGAGCAGTACTTC.

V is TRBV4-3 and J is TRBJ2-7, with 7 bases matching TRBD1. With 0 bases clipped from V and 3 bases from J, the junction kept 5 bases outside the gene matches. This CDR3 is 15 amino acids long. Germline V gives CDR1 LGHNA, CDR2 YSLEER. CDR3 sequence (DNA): TGCGCCAGCAGCCAAGAAGTGACAGGGCACTACGAGCAGTACTTC. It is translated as CASSQEVTGHYEQYF.